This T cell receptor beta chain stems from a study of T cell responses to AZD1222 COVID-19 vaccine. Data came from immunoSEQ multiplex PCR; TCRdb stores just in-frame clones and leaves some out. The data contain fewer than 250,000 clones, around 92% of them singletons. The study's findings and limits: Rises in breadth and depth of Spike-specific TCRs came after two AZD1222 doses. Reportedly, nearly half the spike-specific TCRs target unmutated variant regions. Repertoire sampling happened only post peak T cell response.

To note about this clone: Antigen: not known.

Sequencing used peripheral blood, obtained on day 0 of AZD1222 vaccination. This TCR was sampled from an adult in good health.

CDR3 protein: CASSNRGGYGYTF. The DNA for the CDR3 is TGTGCCAGCAGTAACAGGGGAGGCTATGGCTACACCTTC. V usage is TRBV27 and J usage is TRBJ1-2; TRBD1 matches 7 bases. Unmatched junction bases numbered 4, after V lost 5 bases and J lost 4 bases. The germline V gene has CDR1 MNHEY and CDR2 SMNVEV (reference sequence). This CDR3 is 13 amino acids long.